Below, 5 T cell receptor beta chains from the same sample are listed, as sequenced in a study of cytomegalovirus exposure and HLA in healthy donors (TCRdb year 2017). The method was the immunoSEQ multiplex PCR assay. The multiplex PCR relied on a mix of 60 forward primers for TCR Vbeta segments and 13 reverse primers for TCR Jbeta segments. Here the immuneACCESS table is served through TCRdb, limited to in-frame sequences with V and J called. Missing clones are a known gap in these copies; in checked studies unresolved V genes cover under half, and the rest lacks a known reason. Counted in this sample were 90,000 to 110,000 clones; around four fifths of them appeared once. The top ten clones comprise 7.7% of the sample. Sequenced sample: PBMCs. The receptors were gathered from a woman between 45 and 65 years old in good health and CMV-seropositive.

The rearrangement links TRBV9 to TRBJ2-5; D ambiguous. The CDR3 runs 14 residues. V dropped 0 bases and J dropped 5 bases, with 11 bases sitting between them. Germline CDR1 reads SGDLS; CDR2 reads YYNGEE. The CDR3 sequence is CASSVEAGLETQYF. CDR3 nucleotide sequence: TGTGCCAGCAGCGTAGAAGCCGGGTTGGAGACCCAGTACTTC.

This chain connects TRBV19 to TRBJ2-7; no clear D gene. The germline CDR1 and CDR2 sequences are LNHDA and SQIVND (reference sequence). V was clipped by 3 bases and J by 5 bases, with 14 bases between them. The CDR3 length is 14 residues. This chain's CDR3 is CASSILDRENEQYF. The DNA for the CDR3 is TGTGCCAGTAGTATCCTAGATAGAGAAAACGAGCAGTACTTC.

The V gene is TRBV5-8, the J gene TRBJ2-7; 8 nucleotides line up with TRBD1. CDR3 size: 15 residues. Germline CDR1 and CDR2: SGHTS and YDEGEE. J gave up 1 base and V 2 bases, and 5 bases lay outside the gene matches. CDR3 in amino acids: CASSFRTGGSYEQYF. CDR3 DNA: TGTGCCAGCAGCTTTAGAACAGGGGGGTCCTACGAGCAGTACTTC.

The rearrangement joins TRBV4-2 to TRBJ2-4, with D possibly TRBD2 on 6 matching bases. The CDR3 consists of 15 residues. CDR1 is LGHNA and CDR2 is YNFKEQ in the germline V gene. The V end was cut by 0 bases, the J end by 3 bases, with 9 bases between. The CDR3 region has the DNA TGTGCCAGCAGCCAAGATGGAGGGGACAAAAACATTCAGTACTTC. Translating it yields CASSQDGGDKNIQYF.

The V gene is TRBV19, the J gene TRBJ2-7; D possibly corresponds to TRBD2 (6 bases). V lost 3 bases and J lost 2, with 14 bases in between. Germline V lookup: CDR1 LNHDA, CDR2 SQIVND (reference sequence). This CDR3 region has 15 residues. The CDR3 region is CASSISGLRAYEQYF. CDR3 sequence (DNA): TGTGCCAGTAGTATCAGCGGGCTTCGGGCCTACGAGCAGTACTTC.